This T cell receptor beta chain emerged from a study of cytomegalovirus exposure and HLA in healthy donors. Study findings and constraints: In vitro data verified three CMV-associated chains as specific for CMV antigens. In an earlier analysis, about 87% or about 30%: the productive usage of most TCR beta V segments.

Amplification used 60 Vbeta primers and 13 Jbeta primers. Here immunoSEQ multiplex PCR was the method, and the copy in TCRdb shows in-frame clones only, minus some. The listing records approximately 130,000 clones. Of note for this clone: The antigen is unknown.

Input material: PBMCs. The source of this sequence is a woman aged 60-75 years in good health and CMV-seronegative.

Here the CDR3 reads CASSEASSNSGNTIYF. As DNA, the CDR3 is TGTGCCAGCAGTGAAGCTAGCAGCAACTCTGGAAACACCATATATTTT. This rearrangement joins TRBV2 to TRBJ1-3; no definite D call. Germline CDR1 reads SNHLY; CDR2 reads FYNNEI. V was clipped by 0 bases and J by 0 bases, with 9 bases between them. The CDR3 is 16 residues long.